A selection of T cell receptor beta chains follows, all from one sample in a study of blood T cell repertoires in COVID-19. Method: immunoSEQ multiplex PCR; TCRdb's copy keeps in-frame clones and lacks some. The sample records about 250,000 clones, approximately 82% being singletons. What was sequenced was peripheral blood. The receptors originated from a man at least 80 years old with acute or convalescent COVID-19. Both conserved end residues are part of each CDR3. D genes are given only for firm matches. Only part of the rows carry a size: once, few, many, or a class if the clone is expanded.

-	TRBD1	TRBV28	TRBJ1-5	CASSLGDRLFSQPQHF	TGTGCCAGCAGTTTAGGGGACAGGTTATTTAGTCAGCCCCAGCATTTT
-	TRBD1	TRBV5-6	TRBJ1-1	CASNIEQGRMNTEAFF	TGTGCCAGCAACATAGAACAGGGGCGTATGAACACTGAAGCTTTCTTT
-	TRBD2	TRBV6-5	TRBJ2-5	CASSGIAGAGETQYF	TGTGCCAGCAGCGGTATAGCGGGGGCCGGGGAGACCCAGTACTTC
-	-	TRBV5-1	TRBJ1-6	CASSLDGPDNSPLHF	TGCGCCAGCAGCTTGGATGGCCCAGATAATTCACCCCTCCACTTT
-	-	TRBV6-1	TRBJ1-4	CASSEDFRGPGVEKLFF	TGTGCCAGCAGTGAAGATTTCAGGGGCCCAGGGGTCGAAAAACTGTTTTTT
-	-	TRBV4-1	TRBJ2-7	CASSPSSAGVTYEQYF	TGCGCCAGCAGCCCATCGAGCGCAGGGGTGACCTACGAGCAGTACTTC
-	TRBD1	TRBV7-2	TRBJ2-7	CASSTSGTGGDEQYF	TGTGCCAGCAGCACCTCCGGGACAGGGGGCGACGAGCAGTACTTC
-	-	TRBV7-6	TRBJ1-3	CASSLNREGGNTIYF	TGTGCCAGCAGCTTAAACAGGGAAGGTGGAAACACCATATATTTT
-	-	TRBV6-6	TRBJ1-1	CASSYSSVNTEAFF	TGTGCCAGCAGTTACTCCTCAGTCAACACTGAAGCTTTCTTT
-	TRBD1	TRBV28	TRBJ1-6	CASSSVDRVESPLHF	TGTGCCAGCAGTTCCGTAGACAGGGTGGAGTCACCCCTCCACTTT
-	-	TRBV5-8	TRBJ1-3	CASSFERGTIYF	TGTGCCAGCAGCTTTGAGCGCGGCACCATATATTTT
-	-	TRBV7-9	TRBJ1-1	CASSLVDKLNTEAFF	TGTGCCAGCAGCTTAGTTGACAAGCTGAACACTGAAGCTTTCTTT
-	-	TRBV4-2	TRBJ1-3	CASSQDPGLYSLSGNTIYF	TGTGCCAGCAGCCAAGACCCCGGACTGTATAGCCTCTCTGGAAACACCATATATTTT
-	TRBD2	TRBV28	TRBJ2-2	CASSLSLAVTGELFF	TGTGCCAGCAGTTTAAGCCTAGCGGTCACCGGGGAGCTGTTTTTT
-	-	TRBV5-4	TRBJ2-1	CASSPSYNEQFF	TGTGCCAGCAGTCCGTCCTACAATGAGCAGTTCTTC
few	TRBD1	TRBV7-9	TRBJ2-7	CASSRQGYEQYF	TGTGCCAGCAGCCGACAGGGCTACGAGCAGTACTTC
-	TRBD2	TRBV29-1	TRBJ2-3	CSVGTGYLTSGSEGPDTQYF	TGCAGCGTTGGGACAGGTTATCTAACTAGCGGGAGTGAAGGACCAGATACGCAGTATTTT
once	-	TRBV18	TRBJ1-1	CASTIRRDDTEAFF	TGTGCCAGCACAATCCGGCGGGACGACACTGAAGCTTTCTTT
-	-	TRBV9	TRBJ2-5	CASSPFGWSAEETQYF	TGTGCCAGCAGCCCTTTCGGGTGGAGCGCGGAAGAGACCCAGTACTTC
-	TRBD1	TRBV9	TRBJ2-6	CASSGTGAKSGANVLTF	TGTGCCAGCAGCGGAACAGGGGCTAAGTCTGGGGCCAACGTCCTGACTTTC
few	TRBD2	TRBV29-1	TRBJ2-5	CSVPTSGGVEETQYF	TGCAGCGTTCCGACTAGCGGGGGGGTCGAAGAGACCCAGTACTTC
-	TRBD2	TRBV10-3	TRBJ2-2	CATALAGATGELFF	TGTGCCACCGCACTAGCGGGAGCCACCGGGGAGCTGTTTTTT
-	-	TRBV19	TRBJ2-3	CASSIRIASDTQYF	TGTGCCAGTAGTATTAGGATAGCCTCAGATACGCAGTATTTT
once	TRBD1	TRBV5-4	TRBJ1-1	CASSRGGGAFDTEAFF	TGTGCCAGCAGCCGAGGGGGCGGAGCCTTTGACACTGAAGCTTTCTTT
-	TRBD1	TRBV27	TRBJ1-5	CASSFTGGNQPQHF	TGTGCCAGCAGTTTCACAGGGGGCAATCAGCCCCAGCATTTT
-	TRBD1	TRBV5-1	TRBJ1-2	CASSLGGTDYGYTF	TGCGCCAGCAGCTTGGGCGGGACAGACTATGGCTACACCTTC
-	-	TRBV19	TRBJ1-4	CASSIADSHEKLFF	TGTGCCAGTAGTATAGCGGACAGCCATGAAAAACTGTTTTTT
-	-	TRBV3-1/TRBV3-2	TRBJ2-3	CASSQGGLATDTQYF	TGTGCCAGCAGCCAAGGAGGCCTAGCTACAGATACGCAGTATTTT
few	-	TRBV15	TRBJ2-7	CATSRDIAVNHEQYF	TGTGCCACCAGCAGAGATATAGCGGTCAACCACGAGCAGTACTTC
-	TRBD1	TRBV29-1	TRBJ1-4	CSVLTGAEKLFF	TGCAGCGTTCTGACAGGGGCCGAAAAACTGTTTTTT
-	-	TRBV5-8	TRBJ1-4	CASSYGQSATNEKLFF	TGTGCCAGCAGTTACGGACAGAGCGCAACTAATGAAAAACTGTTTTTT
once	-	TRBV19	TRBJ1-5	CASSIVGTSQTNMQPQHF	TGTGCCAGTAGTATAGTAGGGACATCTCAAACTAATATGCAGCCCCAGCATTTT
-	TRBD1	TRBV7-8	TRBJ1-1	CASSLDRGNTEAFF	TGTGCCAGCAGCTTAGACAGGGGGAACACTGAAGCTTTCTTT
-	-	TRBV23-1	TRBJ2-1	CASSHLTGSGYNEQFF	TGCGCCAGCAGTCACCTCACAGGGTCGGGCTACAATGAGCAGTTCTTC
-	TRBD1	TRBV30	TRBJ1-1	CAWREGQGFTEAFF	TGTGCCTGGAGGGAGGGACAGGGGTTCACTGAAGCTTTCTTT
-	TRBD2	TRBV5-1	TRBJ2-7	CASSLAPGLAGEQYF	TGCGCCAGCAGCTTGGCCCCGGGACTAGCGGGGGAGCAGTACTTC
-	TRBD2	TRBV5-4	TRBJ2-7	CASSLSLSSGRPYEQYF	TGTGCCAGCAGCTTGTCCCTCTCTAGCGGGCGCCCCTACGAGCAGTACTTC
-	TRBD2	TRBV20-1	TRBJ2-1	CSASWVAGANEQFF	TGCAGTGCTAGTTGGGTAGCGGGAGCGAATGAGCAGTTCTTC
-	-	TRBV30	TRBJ1-3	CAWSTDYTIYF	TGTGCCTGGAGTACGGACTACACCATATATTTT
once	TRBD1	TRBV6-5	TRBJ2-3	CASSLGQGPTDTQYF	TGTGCCAGCAGTCTCGGACAGGGGCCGACAGATACGCAGTATTTT
-	TRBD1	TRBV2	TRBJ1-1	CASTTGGTNTEAFF	TGTGCCAGCACCACAGGGGGCACGAACACTGAAGCTTTCTTT
-	-	TRBV19	TRBJ2-7	CASSTRTISYEQYF	TGTGCCAGTAGTACCAGGACTATCTCCTACGAGCAGTACTTC
-	-	TRBV3-1/TRBV3-2	TRBJ2-1	CASSQGRFSYNEQFF	TGTGCCAGCAGCCAAGGGCGGTTCTCCTACAATGAGCAGTTCTTC
-	TRBD1	TRBV20-1	TRBJ2-1	CSAGTGYEQFF	TGCAGTGCGGGGACAGGTTATGAGCAGTTCTTC
-	-	TRBV7-9	TRBJ1-2	CASSPHYTF	TGTGCCAGCAGCCCCCACTACACCTTC
-	-	TRBV7-2	TRBJ1-1	CASSLGVLGGTEAFF	TGTGCCAGCAGCTTAGGTGTTCTGGGAGGTACTGAAGCTTTCTTT
-	-	TRBV5-1	TRBJ2-3	CASSSQFSGPSTDTQYF	TGCGCCAGCAGCTCCCAATTTAGCGGCCCTAGCACAGATACGCAGTATTTT
-	-	TRBV3-1/TRBV3-2	TRBJ1-6	CASSRLQGSSYNSPLHF	TGTGCCAGCAGCCGGCTACAGGGTAGCTCCTATAATTCACCCCTCCACTTT
-	TRBD2	TRBV27	TRBJ2-3	CASSPLAGGLTDTQYF	TGTGCCAGCAGTCCGTTAGCGGGAGGACTCACAGATACGCAGTATTTT
-	TRBD2	TRBV9	TRBJ2-7	CASSVVGGTSGTEQYF	TGTGCCAGCAGCGTAGTGGGTGGGACTAGCGGGACCGAGCAGTACTTC
-	-	TRBV28	TRBJ2-1	CASRSDPGRYNEQFF	TGTGCCAGCAGGTCCGATCCGGGGAGGTACAATGAGCAGTTCTTC
-	-	TRBV14	TRBJ1-3	CASSPYGLNSGNTIYF	TGTGCCAGCAGCCCCTATGGACTCAACTCTGGAAACACCATATATTTT
-	-	TRBV15	TRBJ1-3	CATSTQLAGAGNTIYF	TGTGCCACCAGCACCCAGCTGGCAGGCGCTGGAAACACCATATATTTT
-	-	TRBV10-1	TRBJ1-4	CASSESGGGKLFF	TGCGCCAGCAGTGAGTCGGGGGGGGGAAAACTGTTTTTT
-	TRBD1	TRBV30	TRBJ1-4	CAWSHRGMDEKLFF	TGTGCCTGGAGTCACAGGGGAATGGATGAAAAACTGTTTTTT
-	-	TRBV9	TRBJ1-2	CASSGGHSINYGYTF	TGTGCCAGCAGCGGTGGACACAGCATCAACTATGGCTACACCTTC
-	TRBD1	TRBV24-1	TRBJ1-1	CATSDTRQGLNTEAFF	TGTGCCACCAGTGATACCCGACAGGGGCTGAACACTGAAGCTTTCTTT
once	-	TRBV28	TRBJ2-1	CASIVGPHGAYNEQFF	TGTGCCAGCATCGTTGGACCCCATGGGGCTTACAATGAGCAGTTCTTC